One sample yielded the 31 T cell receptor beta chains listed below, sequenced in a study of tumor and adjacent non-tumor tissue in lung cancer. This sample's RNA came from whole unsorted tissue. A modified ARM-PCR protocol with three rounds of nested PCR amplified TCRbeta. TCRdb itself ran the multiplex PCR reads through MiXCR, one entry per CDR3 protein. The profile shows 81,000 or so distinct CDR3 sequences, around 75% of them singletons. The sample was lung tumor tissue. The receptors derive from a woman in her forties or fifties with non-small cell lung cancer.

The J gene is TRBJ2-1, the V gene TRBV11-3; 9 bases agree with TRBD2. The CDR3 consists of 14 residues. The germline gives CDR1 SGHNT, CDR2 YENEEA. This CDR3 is CVGSLAGAYNEQFF. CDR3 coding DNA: TGTGTTGGCAGCTTAGCGGGAGCCTACAATGAGCAGTTCTTC.

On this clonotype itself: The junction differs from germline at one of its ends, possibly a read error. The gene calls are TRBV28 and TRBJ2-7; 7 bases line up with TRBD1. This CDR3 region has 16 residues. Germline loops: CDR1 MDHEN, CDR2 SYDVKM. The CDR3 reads CAISLYHSDRSYEQYF. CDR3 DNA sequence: TGTGCCATCAGTTTATATCACTCGGACAGGTCCTACGAGCAGTACTTC.

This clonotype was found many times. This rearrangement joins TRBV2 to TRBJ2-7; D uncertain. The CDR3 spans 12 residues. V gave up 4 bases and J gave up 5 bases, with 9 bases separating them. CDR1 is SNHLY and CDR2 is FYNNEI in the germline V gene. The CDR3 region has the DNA TGTGCCAGCAGTGTTGGGGTCCACGAGCAGTACTTC. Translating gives CASSVGVHEQYF.

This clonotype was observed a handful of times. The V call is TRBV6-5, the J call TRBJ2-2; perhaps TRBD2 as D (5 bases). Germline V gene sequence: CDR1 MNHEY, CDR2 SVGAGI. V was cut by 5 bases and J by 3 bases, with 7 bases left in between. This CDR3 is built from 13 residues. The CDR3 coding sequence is TGTGCCAGCAGTACGAGGGACACCGGGGAGCTGTTTTTT. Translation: CASSTRDTGELFF.

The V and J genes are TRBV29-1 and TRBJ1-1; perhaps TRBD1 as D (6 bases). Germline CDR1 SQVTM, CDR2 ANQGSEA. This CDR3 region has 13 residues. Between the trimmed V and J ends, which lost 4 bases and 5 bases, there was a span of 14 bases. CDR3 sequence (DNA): TGCAGCGTTGGACAGGTGTTTTGGACTGAAGCTTTCTTT. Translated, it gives CSVGQVFWTEAFF.

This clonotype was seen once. The CDR3 nucleotides read TGCAGTGCGGGTTGGGACACTGACTCTGGGGCCAACGTCCTGACTTTC. Translated, it gives CSAGWDTDSGANVLTF. This chain links TRBV20-1 with TRBJ2-6; a possible D gene is TRBD1 (6 bases). From germline, CDR1 is DFQATT and CDR2 SNEGSKA (reference sequence). V was trimmed by 6 bases and J by 0 bases, leaving 15 bases between them. The CDR3 runs to 16 residues.

In nucleotides, the CDR3 is TGCAGTGCTAGAAGGGACCAGGGGGAATTGGACACTGAAGCTTTCTTT. Its translation is CSARRDQGELDTEAFF. This sequence joins TRBV20-1 and TRBJ1-1; 7 bases align to TRBD1. Germline V CDR1 and CDR2: DFQATT, SNEGSKA (reference sequence). After removal of 2 bases from V and 3 bases from J, the junction contained 12 bases not matched to a gene. The CDR3 totals 16 residues.

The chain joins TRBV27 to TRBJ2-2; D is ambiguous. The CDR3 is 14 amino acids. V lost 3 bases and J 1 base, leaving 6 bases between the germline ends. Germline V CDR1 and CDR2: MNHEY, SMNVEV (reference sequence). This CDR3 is CASSFRWNTGELFF. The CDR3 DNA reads TGTGCCAGCAGTTTCCGGTGGAACACCGGGGAGCTGTTTTTT.

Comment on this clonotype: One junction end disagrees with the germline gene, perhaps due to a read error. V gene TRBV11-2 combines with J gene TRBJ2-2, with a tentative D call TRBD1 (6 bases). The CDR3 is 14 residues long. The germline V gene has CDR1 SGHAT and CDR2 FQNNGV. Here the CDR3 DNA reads TGTGTCAGCAGCAAACACTGGGACACCGGGGAACTGTTTTTT. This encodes CVSSKHWDTGELFF. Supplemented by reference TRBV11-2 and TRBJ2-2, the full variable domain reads EAGVAQSPRYKIIEKRQSVAFWCNPISGHATLYWYQQILGQGPKLLIQFQNNGVVDDSQLPKDRFSAERLKGVDSTLKIQPAKLEDSAVYLCVSSKHWDTGELFFGEGSRLTVL.

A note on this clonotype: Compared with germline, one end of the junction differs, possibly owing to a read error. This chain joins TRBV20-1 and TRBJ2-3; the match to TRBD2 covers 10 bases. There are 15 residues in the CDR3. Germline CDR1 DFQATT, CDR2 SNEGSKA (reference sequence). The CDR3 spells CSVRDIAGGADTQCF. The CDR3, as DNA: TGCAGTGTTAGAGATATAGCGGGAGGCGCAGATACGCAGTGTTTT.

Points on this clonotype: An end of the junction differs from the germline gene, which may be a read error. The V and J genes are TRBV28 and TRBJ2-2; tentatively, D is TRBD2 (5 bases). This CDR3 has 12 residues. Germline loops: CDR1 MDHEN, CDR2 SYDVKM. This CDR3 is CARRSGTGEMFF. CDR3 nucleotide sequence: TGTGCCAGGAGATCAGGCACCGGGGAGATGTTTTTT.

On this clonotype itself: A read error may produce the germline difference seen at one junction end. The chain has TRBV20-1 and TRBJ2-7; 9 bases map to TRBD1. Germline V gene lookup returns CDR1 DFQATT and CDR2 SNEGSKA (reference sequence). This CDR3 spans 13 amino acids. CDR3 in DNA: TGTACTGCGGACCGGGACAGGGACAACGAGCAGTACTTC. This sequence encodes CTADRDRDNEQYF.

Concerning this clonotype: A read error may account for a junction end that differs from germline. As DNA, the CDR3 is TGCAGTGCCCCTGGGGCTGACAATCTTGAGCAATTCTTC. This encodes CSAPGADNLEQFF. The chain links TRBV20-1 to TRBJ2-1, with D maybe TRBD1 (5 bases). The CDR3 covers 13 residues. Germline values: CDR1 DFQATT, CDR2 SNEGSKA (reference sequence).

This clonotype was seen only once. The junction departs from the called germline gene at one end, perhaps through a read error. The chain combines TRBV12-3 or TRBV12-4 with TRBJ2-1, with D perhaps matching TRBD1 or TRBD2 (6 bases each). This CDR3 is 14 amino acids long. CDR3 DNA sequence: TGTGTCAGCATTCCCTCGACCTCTAGGGGGGAGCAGTTCTTT. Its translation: CVSIPSTSRGEQFF.

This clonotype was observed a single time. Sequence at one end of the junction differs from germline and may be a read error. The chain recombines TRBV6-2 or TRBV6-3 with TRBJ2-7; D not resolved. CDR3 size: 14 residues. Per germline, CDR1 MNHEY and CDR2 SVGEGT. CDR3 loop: CAGSYALIYCEQYF. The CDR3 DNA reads TGTGCCGGCAGTTACGCATTAATATACTGCGAGCAGTACTTC.

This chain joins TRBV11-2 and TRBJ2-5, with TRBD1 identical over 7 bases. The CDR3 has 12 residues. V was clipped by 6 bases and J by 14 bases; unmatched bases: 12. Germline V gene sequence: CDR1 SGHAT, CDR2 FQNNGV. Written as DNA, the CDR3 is TGTGCCAGCAGTCTTACAGGGGAGACCAATTACTTC. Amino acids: CASSLTGETNYF.

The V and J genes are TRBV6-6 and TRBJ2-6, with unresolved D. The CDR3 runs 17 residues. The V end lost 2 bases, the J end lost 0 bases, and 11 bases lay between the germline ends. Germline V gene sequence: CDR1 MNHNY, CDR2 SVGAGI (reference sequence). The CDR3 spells CASSYLGGSSGANVLTF. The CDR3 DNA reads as TGTGCCAGCAGTTACCTAGGTGGATCCTCTGGGGCCAACGTCCTGACTTTC.

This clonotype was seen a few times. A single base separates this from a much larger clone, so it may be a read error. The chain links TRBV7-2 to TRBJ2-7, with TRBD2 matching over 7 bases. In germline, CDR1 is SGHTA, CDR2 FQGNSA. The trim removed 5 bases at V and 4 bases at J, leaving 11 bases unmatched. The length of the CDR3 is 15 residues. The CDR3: CASSLSGASFYEQYF. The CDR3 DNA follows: TGTGCCAGCAGCCTAAGCGGGGCGAGTTTTTACGAGCAGTACTTC.

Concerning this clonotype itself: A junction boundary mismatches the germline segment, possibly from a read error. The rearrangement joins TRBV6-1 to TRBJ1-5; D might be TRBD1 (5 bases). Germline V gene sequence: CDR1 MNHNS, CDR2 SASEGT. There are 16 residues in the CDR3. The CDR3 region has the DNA TGTGCCTGCAGTGCCCCGGTGGAAGGGGTCAATCAGCCCCAGCATTTT. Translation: CACSAPVEGVNQPQHF.

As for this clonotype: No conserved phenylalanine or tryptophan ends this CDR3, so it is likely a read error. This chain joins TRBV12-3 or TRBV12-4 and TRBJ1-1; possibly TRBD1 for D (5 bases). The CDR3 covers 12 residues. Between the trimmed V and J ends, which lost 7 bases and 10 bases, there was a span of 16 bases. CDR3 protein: CASNSLRGGAFI. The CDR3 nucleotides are TGTGCCAGCAATTCCCTTCGGGGGGGAGCTTTCATT.

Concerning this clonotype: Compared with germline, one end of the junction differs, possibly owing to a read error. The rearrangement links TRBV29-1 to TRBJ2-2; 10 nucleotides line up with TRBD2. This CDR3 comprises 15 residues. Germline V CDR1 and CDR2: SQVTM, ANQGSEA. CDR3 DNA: TGCAGCCTTCCTAGCGGGAGTGGGGACACCGGGGAGGTGTTTTTT. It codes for CSLPSGSGDTGEVFF.

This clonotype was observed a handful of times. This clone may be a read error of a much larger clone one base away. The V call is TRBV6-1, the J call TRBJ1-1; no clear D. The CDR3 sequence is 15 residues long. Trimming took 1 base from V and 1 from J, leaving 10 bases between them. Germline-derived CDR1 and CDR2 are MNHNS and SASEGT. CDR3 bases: TGTGCCAGCAGTGAAGATCCCTCCACGAACACTGAAGCTTTCTTT. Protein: CASSEDPSTNTEAFF.

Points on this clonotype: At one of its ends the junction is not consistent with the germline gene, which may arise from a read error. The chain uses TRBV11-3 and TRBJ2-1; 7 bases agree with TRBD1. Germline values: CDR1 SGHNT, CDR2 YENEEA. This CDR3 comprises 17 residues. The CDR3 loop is CASSNVDPRTGKNEQFF. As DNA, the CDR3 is TGTGCAAGCAGCAACGTCGATCCAAGGACAGGCAAAAATGAGCAGTTCTTC.

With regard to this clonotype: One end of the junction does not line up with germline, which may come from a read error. The CDR3 coding sequence is TGTGCCAGCAGTGGCCTATCGACTTTCCGGGACAATGAGCAGATCTTC. This sequence encodes CASSGLSTFRDNEQIF. The V and J genes are TRBV6-2 or TRBV6-3 and TRBJ2-1; D is perhaps TRBD1 (6 bases). Germline assignment: CDR1 MNHEY and CDR2 SVGEGT. The CDR3 is 16 amino acids.

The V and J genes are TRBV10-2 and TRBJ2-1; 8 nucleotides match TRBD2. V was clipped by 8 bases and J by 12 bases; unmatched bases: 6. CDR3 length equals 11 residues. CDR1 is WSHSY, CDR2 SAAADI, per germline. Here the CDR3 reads CASFGGDGQFF. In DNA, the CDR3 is TGCGCCAGCTTCGGGGGGGATGGGCAGTTCTTC.

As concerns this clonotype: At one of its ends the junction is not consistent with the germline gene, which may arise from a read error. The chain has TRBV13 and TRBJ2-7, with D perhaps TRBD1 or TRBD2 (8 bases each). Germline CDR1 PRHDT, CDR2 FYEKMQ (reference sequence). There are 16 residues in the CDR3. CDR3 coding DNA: TGTGCCAACAGCTCTCAGGGGGCGGGAGGAATATACAAGCAGTACTTC. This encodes CANSSQGAGGIYKQYF.

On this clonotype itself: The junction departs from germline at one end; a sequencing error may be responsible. CDR3 in DNA: TGTGCCAGCATCCAAGACGGGGGGCGGGGAACTGAAGCTTTCTTT. It specifies CASIQDGGRGTEAFF. The rearrangement joins TRBV4-2 to TRBJ1-1; TRBD1 is a possible D gene (6 bases). Germline-derived CDR1 and CDR2 are LGHNA and YNFKEQ. The CDR3 has 15 residues.

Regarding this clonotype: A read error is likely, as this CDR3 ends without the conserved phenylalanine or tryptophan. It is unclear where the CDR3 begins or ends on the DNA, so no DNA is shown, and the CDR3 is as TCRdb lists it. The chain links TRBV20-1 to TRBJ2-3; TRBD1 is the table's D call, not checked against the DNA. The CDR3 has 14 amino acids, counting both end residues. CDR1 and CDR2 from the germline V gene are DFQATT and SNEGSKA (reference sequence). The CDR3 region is CSAAGGLTMDTQYI.

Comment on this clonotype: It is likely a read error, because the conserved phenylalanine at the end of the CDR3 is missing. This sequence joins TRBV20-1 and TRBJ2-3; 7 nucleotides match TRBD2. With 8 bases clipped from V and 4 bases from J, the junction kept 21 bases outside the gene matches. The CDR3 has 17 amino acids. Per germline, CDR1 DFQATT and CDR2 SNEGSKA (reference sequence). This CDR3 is CSSRDIEGTILSDTQYL. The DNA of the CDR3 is TGCAGTAGTAGAGATATCGAAGGGACTATTCTGTCAGATACGCAGTATCTT.

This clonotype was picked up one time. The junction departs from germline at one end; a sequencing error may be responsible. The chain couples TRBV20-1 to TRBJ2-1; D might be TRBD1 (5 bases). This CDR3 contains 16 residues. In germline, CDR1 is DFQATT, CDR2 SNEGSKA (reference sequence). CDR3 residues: CGARLYIGTGLHGQFF. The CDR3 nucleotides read TGCGGTGCTAGGTTATATATCGGAACAGGTTTGCATGGGCAGTTCTTC.

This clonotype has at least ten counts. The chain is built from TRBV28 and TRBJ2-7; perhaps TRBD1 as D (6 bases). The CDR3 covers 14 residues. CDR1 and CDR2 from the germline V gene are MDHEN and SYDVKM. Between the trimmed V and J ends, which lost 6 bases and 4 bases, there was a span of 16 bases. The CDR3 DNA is TGTGCCAGCAGAGGACAGATCAGTGGGTACGAGCAGTACTTC. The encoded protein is CASRGQISGYEQYF. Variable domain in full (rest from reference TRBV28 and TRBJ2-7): DVKVTQSSRYLVKRTGEKVFLECVQDMDHENMFWYRQDPGLGLRLIYFSYDVKMKEKGDIPEGYSVSREKKERFSLILESASTNQTSMYLCASRGQISGYEQYFGPGTRLTVT.